This T cell receptor (beta chain) was sequenced for a study of identical twins. With 1 base clipped from V and 4 bases from J, the junction kept 2 bases outside the gene matches. CDR1 and CDR2 (germline): SQVTM, ANQGSEA. The CDR3 sequence is 14 residues long. TCRdb redid the calling of the 5' RACE reads with MiXCR, one entry per CDR3 protein. The data hold about 240,000 distinct CDR3 sequences, with 10% observed a single time. This clonotype was found many times. The sequenced material came from memory T cells sorted from blood. The chain links TRBV29-1 to TRBJ2-1; 9 bases agree with TRBD2. The TCR was taken from a man in his fifties or sixties in good health. In DNA form, the CDR3 reads TGCAGCGTTGAAGGACTAGCGGCGTACAATGAGCAGTTCTTC. This encodes CSVEGLAAYNEQFF.